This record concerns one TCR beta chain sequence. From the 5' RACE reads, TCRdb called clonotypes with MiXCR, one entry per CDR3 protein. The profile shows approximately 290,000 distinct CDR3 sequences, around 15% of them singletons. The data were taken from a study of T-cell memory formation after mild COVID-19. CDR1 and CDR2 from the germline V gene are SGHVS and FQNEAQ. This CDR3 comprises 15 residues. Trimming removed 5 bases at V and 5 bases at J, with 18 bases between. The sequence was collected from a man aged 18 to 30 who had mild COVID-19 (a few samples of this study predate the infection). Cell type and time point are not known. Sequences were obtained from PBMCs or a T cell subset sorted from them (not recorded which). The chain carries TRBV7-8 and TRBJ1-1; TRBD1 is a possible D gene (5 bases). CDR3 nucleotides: TGTGCCAGCAGCCCTAGCGTTGGGGGACGGACTGAAGCTTTCTTT. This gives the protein CASSPSVGGRTEAFF.